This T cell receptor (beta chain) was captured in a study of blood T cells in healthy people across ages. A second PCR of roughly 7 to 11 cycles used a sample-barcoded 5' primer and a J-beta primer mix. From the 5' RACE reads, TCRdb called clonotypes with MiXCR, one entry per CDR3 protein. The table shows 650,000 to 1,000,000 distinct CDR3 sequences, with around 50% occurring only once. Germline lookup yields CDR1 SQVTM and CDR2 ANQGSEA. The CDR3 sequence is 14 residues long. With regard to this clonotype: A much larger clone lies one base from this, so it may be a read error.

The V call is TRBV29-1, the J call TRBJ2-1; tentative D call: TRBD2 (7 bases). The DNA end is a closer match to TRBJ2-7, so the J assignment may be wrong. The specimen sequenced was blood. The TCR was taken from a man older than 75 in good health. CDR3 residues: CSAEGEGSYNEQYF. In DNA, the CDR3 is TGCAGCGCCGAGGGGGAGGGCTCCTACAATGAGCAGTACTTC.